Sequencing of this T cell receptor (beta chain) was carried out in a study of shared clonotypes between healthy human individuals. Across the whole study: The cohort had a couple of women and a few men, ages 18 to 49. Points from the study as a whole: Rarefaction revealed incomplete sorted-subset sequencing despite large depth.

V lost 4 bases, J lost 1 base, and 16 bases lay in between. The CDR3 runs 16 residues. Looked up from germline, CDR1 is MNHEY and CDR2 is SMNVEV (reference sequence). Comment on this clone: Its target is not known.

The protocol was immunoSEQ multiplex PCR, while the TCRdb copy is restricted to in-frame clones and leaves out a portion. Of over a million clones listed, around 95% are singletons. CD4+ cells underwent separation, giving CD45RA+ naive and CD45RA-negative memory subsets. The chain has TRBV27 and TRBJ1-1, with D unclear. The receptor comes from a man aged 25 to 40 in good health. Sequencing was carried out using naive CD4+ T cells sorted from blood. Subset specified: CD45RA+ positively selected. Written as DNA, the CDR3 is TGTGCCAGCAGTTCCCGTAGTAGGTTGACGAACACTGAAGCTTTCTTT. It yields the protein CASSSRSRLTNTEAFF.